This is a list of T cell receptor beta chains from one sample in a study of cytomegalovirus exposure and HLA in healthy donors. Using immunoSEQ multiplex PCR, the repertoire was profiled, and TCRdb retains in-frame clones only, with some absent. The listing contains fewer than 150,000 clones. The specimen sequenced was PBMCs. The receptors originated from a man between 40 and 49 years old in good health and CMV-seronegative. Each CDR3 is given with its conserved first and last residue. D genes are given only for firm matches.

CDR3 length	V gene	D gene	J gene	CDR3 protein
15	TRBV11-3	NA	TRBJ2-2	CASSLGHRDTGELFF
17	TRBV2	TRBD1	TRBJ1-2	CASSEQGQGAANYGYTF
14	TRBV4-2	TRBD2	TRBJ2-7	CASSQPGLVDEQYF
15	TRBV9	NA	TRBJ2-1	CASSLRGSEYNEQFF
14	TRBV7-6	NA	TRBJ2-2	CTSSLGPNTGELFF
12	TRBV2	NA	TRBJ1-4	CASGPGREKLFF
15	TRBV5-4	NA	TRBJ1-1	CASSQDRDTNTEAFF
12	TRBV29-1	TRBD1	TRBJ2-7	CSVRTGPYEQYF
15	TRBV5-6	TRBD1	TRBJ1-2	CASSVDRGRLYGYTF
15	TRBV7-2	TRBD1	TRBJ1-5	CASSLDTGGDQPQHF
12	TRBV6-5	NA	TRBJ2-1	CASSRDNDEQFF
13	TRBV2	NA	TRBJ1-2	CASSDSPPPGYTF
15	TRBV5-4	NA	TRBJ1-1	CASSLAFVENTEAFF
15	TRBV14	TRBD2	TRBJ2-5	CASSPRLAGQETQYF
15	TRBV4-3	TRBD1	TRBJ1-2	CASSSRDRATYGYTF
17	TRBV9	NA	TRBJ1-6	CASSIGQKSSYNSPLHF
14	TRBV2	NA	TRBJ1-1	CASSEQGFDTEAFF
16	TRBV28	TRBD1	TRBJ2-3	CASSSRTGRSTDTQYF
15	TRBV28	NA	TRBJ2-3	CASKADPASTDTQYF
18	TRBV28	TRBD1	TRBJ2-1	CASSLYSYRGSSYNEQFF
16	TRBV5-1	NA	TRBJ1-3	CASSLWGGASGNTIYF
13	TRBV2	NA	TRBJ2-2	CASSPRAPEELFF
13	TRBV27	TRBD2	TRBJ2-3	CASSSSGGNTQYF
16	TRBV18	TRBD2	TRBJ2-7	CASSPRVVGEGDEQYF
13	TRBV10-3	NA	TRBJ1-1	CAINPGGNTEAFF
14	TRBV15	TRBD2	TRBJ2-5	CATSRPGLGGTQYF
13	TRBV6-6	TRBD1	TRBJ1-2	CASTGTGGNGYTF
12	TRBV14	NA	TRBJ2-7	CASSPQVYEQYF
14	TRBV10-3	NA	TRBJ1-2	CATSSTGPLLGYTF
12	TRBV25-1	NA	TRBJ2-3	CASRQEPDTQYF
15	TRBV5-1	NA	TRBJ2-7	CASSSASGTDYEQYF
14	TRBV5-4	NA	TRBJ1-2	CASSLAGPNYGYTF
14	TRBV7-9	TRBD2	TRBJ2-1	CASSISGSYSEQFF
15	TRBV7-2	TRBD1	TRBJ1-6	CASSLGGTGYSPLHF
13	TRBV6-6	NA	TRBJ2-3	CASSYPPGDTQYF
15	TRBV27	NA	TRBJ2-2	CAARAAGRFTGELFF
15	TRBV14	TRBD2	TRBJ2-5	CASSQWGGKRETQYF
13	TRBV6-5	NA	TRBJ1-1	CASSYSQNTEAFF
15	TRBV7-9	TRBD2	TRBJ2-7	CASSFSSGDIYEQYF
13	TRBV7-9	TRBD1	TRBJ1-4	CASSQQGPQYLFF
13	TRBV7-2	NA	TRBJ1-1	CASSLDTNTEAFF
15	TRBV4-2	NA	TRBJ2-7	CASSQSLRGFYEQYF
15	TRBV5-6	TRBD2	TRBJ2-5	CASSLKRGGQETQYF
13	TRBV6-6	NA	TRBJ2-1	CASRGGDYNEQFF
16	TRBV12-5	NA	TRBJ2-1	CASGLVIGGGGNEQFF
16	TRBV13	NA	TRBJ2-1	CASSLGRGSPYNEQFF
13	TRBV2	NA	TRBJ2-7	CASSEQGWYEQYF
14	TRBV5-1	NA	NA	CASSEGAGIYEQYF
14	TRBV6-6	NA	TRBJ2-2	CASSRGQNTGELFF
16	TRBV18	TRBD1	TRBJ2-1	CASSPIDRGSYNEQFF
14	TRBV6-5	TRBD1	TRBJ2-3	CASSTYRGKDTQYF
16	TRBV4-1	TRBD1	TRBJ2-5	CASSQEMDRGSETQYF
13	TRBV10-3	TRBD1	TRBJ1-2	CAITTGGFYGYTF
12	TRBV10-3	NA	TRBJ1-2	CAISAGKGGYTF
16	TRBV19	NA	TRBJ1-1	CASSTISGVTGTEAFF
15	TRBV25-1	NA	TRBJ2-2	CASSEYRGATGELFF